This passage covers 10 T cell receptor beta chains from one sample sequenced in a study of T cell responses to AZD1222 COVID-19 vaccine. Clones were read by immunoSEQ multiplex PCR, and TCRdb kept only the in-frame ones, dropping some. The data show 95,000 to 150,000 clones, 85% to 90% seen once. The sequenced sample was peripheral blood, obtained on day 0 of AZD1222 vaccination. The receptors here all came from an adult in good health.

The chain links TRBV15 to TRBJ2-7; no firm D call. The CDR3 has 16 amino acids. The V end was cut by 1 base, the J end by 3 bases, with 16 bases between. Germline values: CDR1 LNHNV, CDR2 YYDKDF (reference sequence). CDR3 amino acids: CATSRVREPLGYEQYF. The DNA of the CDR3 is TGTGCCACCAGCAGAGTAAGGGAACCCCTGGGCTACGAGCAGTACTTC.

This clone has more than one count but fewer than ten. This chain joins TRBV24-1 and TRBJ2-1; TRBD1 is a possible D gene (6 bases). There are 13 residues in the CDR3. V was pared by 4 bases and J by 9 bases, with 12 bases between. CDR1 and CDR2 from the germline V gene are KGHDR and SFDVKD. CDR3 protein: CATSDSTGIEQFF. DNA for the CDR3: TGTGCCACCAGTGACTCAACAGGGATTGAGCAGTTCTTC.

The J gene is TRBJ2-1, the V gene TRBV27; D may be TRBD2 (6 bases). Germline CDR1 is MNHEY and CDR2 is SMNVEV (reference sequence). Trimming removed 8 bases at V and 8 bases at J, with 28 bases between. The CDR3 is made up of 17 amino acids. The CDR3 DNA is TGTGCCAGCGGAGTGGGAGGAGGGCCCCCTCTACAAGATGAGCAGTTCTTC. This encodes CASGVGGGPPLQDEQFF.

The rearrangement joins TRBV3-1 (or the pseudogene TRBV3-2) to TRBJ2-1, with D maybe TRBD1 (7 bases). CDR3 length: 15 amino acids. Trimming pared 1 base from V and 6 bases from J, leaving 13 bases between. Germline assignment: CDR1 LGHDT and CDR2 YNNKEL (reference sequence). CDR3 nucleotides: TGTGCCAGCAGCCAAGGGCAGGGGGAGGTCAATGAGCAGTTCTTC. Protein product: CASSQGQGEVNEQFF.

The V and J genes are TRBV4-2 and TRBJ2-1; TRBD2 matches at 9 bases. The CDR3 is 19 residues long. CDR1 and CDR2 from the germline V gene are LGHNA and YNFKEQ. Trimming at V came to 0 bases and at J to 7 bases, leaving 16 bases not matched to a gene. The CDR3 reads CASSQDYGPAGGFSNEQFF. The CDR3 DNA reads TGTGCCAGCAGCCAAGATTACGGTCCCGCGGGGGGGTTCTCGAATGAGCAGTTCTTC.

This rearrangement joins TRBV6-5 to TRBJ1-2; D is uncertain. V gave up 3 bases and J gave up 5 bases, with 10 bases separating them. CDR3 size: 13 residues. Germline CDR1 and CDR2: MNHEY and SVGAGI. CDR3 region: CASSYGSEYGYTF. As DNA, the CDR3 is TGTGCCAGCAGTTATGGTTCGGAATATGGCTACACCTTC.

This sequence joins TRBV29-1 and TRBJ1-6; D remains ambiguous. The CDR3 is made up of 13 amino acids. V lost 4 bases and J lost 10, with 14 bases in between. Germline CDR1 SQVTM, CDR2 ANQGSEA. The CDR3 coding sequence is TGCAGCGTTGTGACGGCGGCGGGATCACCCCTCCACTTT. It translates to CSVVTAAGSPLHF.

This chain joins TRBV29-1 and TRBJ2-4; TRBD1 is a possible D gene (6 bases). V gave up 8 bases and J gave up 0 bases, with 14 bases separating them. The CDR3 loop spans 14 amino acids. The germline CDR1 and CDR2 sequences are SQVTM and ANQGSEA. This CDR3 reads CSILHREAKNIQYF. CDR3 in DNA: TGCAGCATCTTGCACAGGGAAGCCAAAAACATTCAGTACTTC.

The chain couples TRBV19 to TRBJ1-5; TRBD1 matches at 8 bases. Per germline, CDR1 LNHDA and CDR2 SQIVND (reference sequence). The CDR3 spans 18 residues. With V trimmed by 0 bases and J by 0 bases, 7 bases remained unmatched. The CDR3 region is CASSIDNQGADSNQPQHF. The CDR3 DNA sequence: TGTGCCAGTAGTATAGACAACCAGGGGGCGGATAGCAATCAGCCCCAGCATTTT.

The rearrangement uses TRBV21-1 and TRBJ2-2; TRBD1, as called in the table, went unchecked against the DNA. TRBV21-1 is a pseudogene. The CDR3 is 17 residues long. This chain's CDR3 is CASSKGLQGLNTGELFF. The CDR3 nucleotides read TGTGCCAGCAGCAAAGGACTGCAGGGCCTCAACACCGGGGAGCTGTTTTTT.